This T cell receptor beta chain was captured by sequencing in a study of T-cell reconstitution after alpha-beta-depleted transplantation in children. The CDR3 is 18 amino acids. It was with unique molecular identifiers that the TCRbeta library was prepared. TCRdb re-derived calls from the PCR reads in MiXCR, one entry per CDR3 protein. This table has about 500,000 distinct CDR3 sequences, 11% appearing once. This chain connects TRBV21-1 to TRBJ2-2; the table's D call, TRBD2, has no DNA check behind it. TRBV21-1 represents a pseudogene. The sequence was collected from a female patient between 2 and 15 years old who had a stem cell transplant for aplastic anemia, so the T cells may come from the graft donor. The starting material was PBMCs, mostly from graft donor cells, obtained 180 days after TCRalphabeta/CD19-depleted stem cell transplant. The CDR3 DNA follows: TGTGCCAGCAGCGAAACTGGACCGCGGGAGGTTAAATCCGGGGAGCTGTTTTTT. It yields the protein CASSETGPREVKSGELFF.